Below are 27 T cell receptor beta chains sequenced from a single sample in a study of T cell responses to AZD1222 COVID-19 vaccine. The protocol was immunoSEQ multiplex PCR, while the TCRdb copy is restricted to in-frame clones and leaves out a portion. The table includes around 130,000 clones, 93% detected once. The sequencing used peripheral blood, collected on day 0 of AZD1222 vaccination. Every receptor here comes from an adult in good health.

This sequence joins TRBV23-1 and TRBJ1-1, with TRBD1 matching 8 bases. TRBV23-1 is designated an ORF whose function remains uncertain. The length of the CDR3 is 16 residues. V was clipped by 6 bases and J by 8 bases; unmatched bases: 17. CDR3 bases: TGCGCCAGCAGCCTTACAGGGGGGGACCCGAAGGGAGAAGCTTTCTTT. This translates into CASSLTGGDPKGEAFF.

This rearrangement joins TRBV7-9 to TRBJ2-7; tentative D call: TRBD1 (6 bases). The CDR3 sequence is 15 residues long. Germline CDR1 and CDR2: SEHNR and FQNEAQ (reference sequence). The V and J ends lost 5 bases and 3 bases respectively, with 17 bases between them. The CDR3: CASSRQDSSSYEQYF. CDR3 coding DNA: TGTGCCAGCAGCCGCCAGGACAGCTCAAGCTACGAGCAGTACTTC.

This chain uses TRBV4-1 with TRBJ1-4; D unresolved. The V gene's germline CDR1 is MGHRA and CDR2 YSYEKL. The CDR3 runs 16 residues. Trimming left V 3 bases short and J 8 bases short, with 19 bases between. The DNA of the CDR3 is TGCGCCAGCAGCCAGTCCGGGCCTCGTATAGGAGAAAAACTGTTTTTT. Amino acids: CASSQSGPRIGEKLFF.

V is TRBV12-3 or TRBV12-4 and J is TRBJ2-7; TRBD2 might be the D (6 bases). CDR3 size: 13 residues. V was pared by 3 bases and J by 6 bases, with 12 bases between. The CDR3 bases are TGTGCCAGCAGTTTTTCCCGGGAGACCGAGCAGTACTTC. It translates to CASSFSRETEQYF.

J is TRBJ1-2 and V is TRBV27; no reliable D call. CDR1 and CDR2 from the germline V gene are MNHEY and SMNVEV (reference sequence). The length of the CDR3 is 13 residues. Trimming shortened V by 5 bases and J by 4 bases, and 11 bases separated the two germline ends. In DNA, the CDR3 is TGTGCCAGCAGTCGCGGACGGATCTATGGCTACACCTTC. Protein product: CASSRGRIYGYTF.

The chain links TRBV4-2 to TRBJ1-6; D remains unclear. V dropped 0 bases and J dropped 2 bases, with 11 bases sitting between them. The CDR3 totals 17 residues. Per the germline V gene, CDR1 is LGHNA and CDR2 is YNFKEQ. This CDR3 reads CASSQEPSSTYNSPLHF. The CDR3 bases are TGTGCCAGCAGCCAAGAACCAAGTAGCACCTATAATTCACCCCTCCACTTT.

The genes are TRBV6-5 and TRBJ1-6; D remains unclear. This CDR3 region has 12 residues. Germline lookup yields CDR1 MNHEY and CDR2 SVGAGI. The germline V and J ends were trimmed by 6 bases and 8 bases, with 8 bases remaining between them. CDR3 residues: CASSTRDSPLHF. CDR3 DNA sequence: TGTGCCAGCAGCACGCGGGATTCACCCCTCCACTTT.

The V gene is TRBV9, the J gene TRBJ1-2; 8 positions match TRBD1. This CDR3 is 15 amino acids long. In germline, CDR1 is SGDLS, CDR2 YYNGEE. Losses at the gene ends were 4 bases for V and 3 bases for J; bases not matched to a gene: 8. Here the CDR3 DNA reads TGTGCCAGCAGCTTAGGGACAGGCAGCCACTATGGCTACACCTTC. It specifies CASSLGTGSHYGYTF.

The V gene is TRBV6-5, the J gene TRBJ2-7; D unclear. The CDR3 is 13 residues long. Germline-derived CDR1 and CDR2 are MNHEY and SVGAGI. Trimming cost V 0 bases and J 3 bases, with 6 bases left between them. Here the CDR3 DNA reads TGTGCCAGCAGTTACTCGAGAAGCTACGAGCAGTACTTC. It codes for CASSYSRSYEQYF.

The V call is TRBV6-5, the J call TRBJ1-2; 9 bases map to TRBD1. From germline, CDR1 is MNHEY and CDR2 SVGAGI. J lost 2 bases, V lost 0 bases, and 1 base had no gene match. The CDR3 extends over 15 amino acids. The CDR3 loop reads CASSYSGTGNYGYTF. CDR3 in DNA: TGTGCCAGCAGTTACTCCGGGACAGGGAACTATGGCTACACCTTC.

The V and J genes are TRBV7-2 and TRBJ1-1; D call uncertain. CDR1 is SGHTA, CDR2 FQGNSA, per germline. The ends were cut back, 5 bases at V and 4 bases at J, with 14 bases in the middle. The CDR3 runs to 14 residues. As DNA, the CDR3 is TGTGCCAGCAGCCGGACTCTCGAGGGCACTGAAGCTTTCTTT. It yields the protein CASSRTLEGTEAFF.

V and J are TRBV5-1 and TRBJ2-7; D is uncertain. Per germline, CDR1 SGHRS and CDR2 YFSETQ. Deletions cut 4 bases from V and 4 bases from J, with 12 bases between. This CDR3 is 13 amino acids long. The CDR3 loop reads CASSIRTAYEQYF. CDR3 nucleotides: TGCGCCAGCAGCATAAGGACGGCATACGAGCAGTACTTC. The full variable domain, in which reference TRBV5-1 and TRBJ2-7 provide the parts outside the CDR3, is KAGVTQTPRYLIKTRGQQVTLSCSPISGHRSVSWYQQTPGQGLQFLFEYFSETQRNKGNFPGRFSGRQFSNSRSEMNVSTLELGDSALYLCASSIRTAYEQYFGPGTRLTVT.

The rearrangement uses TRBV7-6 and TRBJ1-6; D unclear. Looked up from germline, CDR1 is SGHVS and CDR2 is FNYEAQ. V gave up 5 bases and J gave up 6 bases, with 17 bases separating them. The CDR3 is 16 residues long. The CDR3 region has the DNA TGTGCCAGCAGCCCCGGTACTAAACCCACTAATTCACCCCTCCACTTT. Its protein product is CASSPGTKPTNSPLHF.

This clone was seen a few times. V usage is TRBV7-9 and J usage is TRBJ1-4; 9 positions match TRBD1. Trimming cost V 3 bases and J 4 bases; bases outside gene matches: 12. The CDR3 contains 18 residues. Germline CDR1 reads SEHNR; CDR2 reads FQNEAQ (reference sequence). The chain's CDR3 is CASSFGTGLLGDNEKLFF. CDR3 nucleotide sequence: TGTGCCAGCAGCTTCGGGACAGGGCTTCTCGGTGATAATGAAAAACTGTTTTTT.

In nucleotides, the CDR3 is TGTGCCAGCAGCCCGGGGGGGTTGGGGGCTTTCTTT. Amino acid sequence: CASSPGGLGAFF. The chain recombines TRBV5-6 with TRBJ1-1; tentative D call: TRBD1 (5 bases). Germline CDR1 and CDR2: SGHDT and YYEEEE. V lost 4 bases to trimming and J lost 11 bases, with 15 bases between them. The CDR3 has 12 residues.

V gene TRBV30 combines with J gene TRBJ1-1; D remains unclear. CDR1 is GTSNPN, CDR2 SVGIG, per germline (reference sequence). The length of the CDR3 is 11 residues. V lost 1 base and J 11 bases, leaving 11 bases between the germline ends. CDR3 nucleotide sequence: TGTGCCTGGAGTGGTGACCGCAGGGCTTTCTTT. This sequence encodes CAWSGDRRAFF.

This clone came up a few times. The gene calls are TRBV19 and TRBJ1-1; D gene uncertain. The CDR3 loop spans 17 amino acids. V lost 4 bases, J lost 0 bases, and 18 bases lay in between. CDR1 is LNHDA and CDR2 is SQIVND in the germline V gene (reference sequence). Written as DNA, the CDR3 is TGTGCCAGTAGTAGATCAGGTTACACTTCCATGAACACTGAAGCTTTCTTT. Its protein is CASSRSGYTSMNTEAFF.

The DNA of the CDR3 is TGTGCCAGCAGCCGCGCAAGCGGGGTTAACACAGATACGCAGTATTTT. This codes for CASSRASGVNTDTQYF. The chain uses TRBV7-9 and TRBJ2-3; 7 bases are shared with TRBD2. This CDR3 has 16 amino acids. With V trimmed by 5 bases and J by 2 bases, 10 bases remained unmatched. Looked up from germline, CDR1 is SEHNR and CDR2 is FQNEAQ (reference sequence).

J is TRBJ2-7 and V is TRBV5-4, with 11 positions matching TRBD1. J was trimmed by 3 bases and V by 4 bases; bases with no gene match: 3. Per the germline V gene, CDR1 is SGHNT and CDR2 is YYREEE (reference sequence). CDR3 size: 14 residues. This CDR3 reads CASSPGTGGYEQYF. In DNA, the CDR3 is TGTGCCAGCAGCCCCGGGACAGGGGGCTACGAGCAGTACTTC.

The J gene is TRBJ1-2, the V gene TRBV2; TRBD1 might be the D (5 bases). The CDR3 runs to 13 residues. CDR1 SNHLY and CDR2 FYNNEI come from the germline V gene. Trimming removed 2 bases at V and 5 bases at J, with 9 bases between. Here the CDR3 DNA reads TGTGCCAGCAGTGAATCGGGACCTTATGGCTACACCTTC. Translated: CASSESGPYGYTF.

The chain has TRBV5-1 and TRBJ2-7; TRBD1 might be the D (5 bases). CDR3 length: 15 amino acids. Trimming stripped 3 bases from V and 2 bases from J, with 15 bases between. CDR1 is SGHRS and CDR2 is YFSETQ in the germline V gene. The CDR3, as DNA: TGCGCCAGCAGCTCCGGCCCAGGGATTACCTACGAGCAGTACTTC. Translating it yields CASSSGPGITYEQYF.

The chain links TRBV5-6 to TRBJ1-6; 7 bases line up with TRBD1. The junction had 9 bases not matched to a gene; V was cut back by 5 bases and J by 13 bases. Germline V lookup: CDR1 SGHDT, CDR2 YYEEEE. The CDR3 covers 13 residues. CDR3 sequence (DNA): TGTGCCAGCAGACCTGGACAGGCAGGTCCCCTCCACTTT. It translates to CASRPGQAGPLHF.

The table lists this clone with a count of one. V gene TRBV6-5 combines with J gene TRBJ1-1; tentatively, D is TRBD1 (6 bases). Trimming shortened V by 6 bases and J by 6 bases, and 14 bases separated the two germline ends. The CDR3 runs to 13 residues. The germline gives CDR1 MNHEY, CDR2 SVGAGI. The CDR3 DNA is TGTGCCAGCAGCCAGGGGACAAACGCTGAAGCTTTCTTT. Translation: CASSQGTNAEAFF.

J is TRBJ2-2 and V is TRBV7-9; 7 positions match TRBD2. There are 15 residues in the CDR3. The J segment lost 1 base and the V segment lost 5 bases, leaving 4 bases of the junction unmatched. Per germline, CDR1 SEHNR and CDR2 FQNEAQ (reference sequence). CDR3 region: CASSAGTKNTGELFF. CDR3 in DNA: TGTGCCAGCAGCGCCGGGACTAAGAACACCGGGGAGCTGTTTTTT.

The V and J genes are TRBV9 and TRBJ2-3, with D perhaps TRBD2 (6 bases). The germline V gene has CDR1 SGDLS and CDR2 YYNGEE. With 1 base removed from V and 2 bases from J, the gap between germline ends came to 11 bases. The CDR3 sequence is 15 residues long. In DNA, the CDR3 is TGTGCCAGCAGCGTAAGGCGGGGATCCACAGATACGCAGTATTTT. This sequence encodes CASSVRRGSTDTQYF.

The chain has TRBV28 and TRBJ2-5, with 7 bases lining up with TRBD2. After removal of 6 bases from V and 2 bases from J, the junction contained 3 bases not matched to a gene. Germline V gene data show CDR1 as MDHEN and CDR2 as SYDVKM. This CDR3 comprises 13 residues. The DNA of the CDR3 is TGTGCCAGCAGAACGGGGGGACAAGAGACCCAGTACTTC. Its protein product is CASRTGGQETQYF.

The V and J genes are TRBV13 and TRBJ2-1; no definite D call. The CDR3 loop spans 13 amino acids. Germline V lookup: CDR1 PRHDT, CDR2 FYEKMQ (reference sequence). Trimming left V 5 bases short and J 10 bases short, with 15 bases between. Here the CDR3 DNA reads TGTGCCAGCAGCCCGCCCTCCTCCGACGAGCAGTTCTTC. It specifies CASSPPSSDEQFF.